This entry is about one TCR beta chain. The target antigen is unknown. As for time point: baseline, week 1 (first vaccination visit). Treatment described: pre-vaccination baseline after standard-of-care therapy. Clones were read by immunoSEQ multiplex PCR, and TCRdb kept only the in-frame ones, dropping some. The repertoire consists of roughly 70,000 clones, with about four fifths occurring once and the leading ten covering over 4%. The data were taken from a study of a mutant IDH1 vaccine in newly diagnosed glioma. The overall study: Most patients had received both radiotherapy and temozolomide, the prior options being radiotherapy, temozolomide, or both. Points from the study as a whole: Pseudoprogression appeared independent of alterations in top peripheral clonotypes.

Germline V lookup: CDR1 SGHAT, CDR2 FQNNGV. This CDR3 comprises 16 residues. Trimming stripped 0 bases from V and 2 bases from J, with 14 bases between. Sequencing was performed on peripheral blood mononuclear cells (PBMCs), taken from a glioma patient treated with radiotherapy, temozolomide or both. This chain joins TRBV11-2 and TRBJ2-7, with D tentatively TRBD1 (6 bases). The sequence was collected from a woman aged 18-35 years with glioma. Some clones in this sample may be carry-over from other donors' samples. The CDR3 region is CASSLDGDRFPYEQYF. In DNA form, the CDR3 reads TGTGCCAGCAGCTTAGATGGAGACAGGTTCCCCTACGAGCAGTACTTC.